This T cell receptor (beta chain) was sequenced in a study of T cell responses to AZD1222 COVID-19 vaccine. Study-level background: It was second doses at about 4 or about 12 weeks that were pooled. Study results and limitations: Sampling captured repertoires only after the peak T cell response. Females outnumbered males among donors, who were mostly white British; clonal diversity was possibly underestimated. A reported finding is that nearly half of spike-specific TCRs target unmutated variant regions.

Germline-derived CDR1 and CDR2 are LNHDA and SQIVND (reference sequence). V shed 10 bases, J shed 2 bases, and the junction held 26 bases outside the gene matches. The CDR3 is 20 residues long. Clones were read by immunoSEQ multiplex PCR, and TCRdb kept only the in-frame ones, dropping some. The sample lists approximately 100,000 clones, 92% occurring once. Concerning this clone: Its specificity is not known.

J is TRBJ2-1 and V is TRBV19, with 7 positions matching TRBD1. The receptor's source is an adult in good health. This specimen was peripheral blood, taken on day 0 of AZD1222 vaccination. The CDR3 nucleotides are TGTGCCACACATCCTAACCCGGGACAGCCGAATACAAAAACCTACAATGAGCAGTTCTTC. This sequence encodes CATHPNPGQPNTKTYNEQFF.